The 18 T cell receptor beta chains presented below share a single source sample, sequenced in a study of neoadjuvant anti-PD-1 for oral cavity cancer (dated by TCRdb to the early 2020s). The receptor library was made with the immunoSEQ multiplex PCR assay. In its TCRdb copy, this immuneACCESS table keeps in-frame sequences only and misses some clones. Where compared with another copy, unresolved V genes explain less than half of these, and the others have no known cause. This sample holds under 85,000 clones; 84% were observed only once. 2.5% to 3.5% of the sample belongs to the ten largest clones. This specimen's time point label, interpreted: before neoadjuvant nivolumab. Sequencing was performed on PBMCs, taken before nivolumab (anti-PD-1) treatment. The receptor source for this set is a person aged 40 to 85 with oral cavity squamous cell carcinoma.

The count of this clone is one. The rearrangement uses TRBV7-8 and TRBJ2-7, with 9 positions matching TRBD2. The germline CDR1 and CDR2 sequences are SGHVS and FQNEAQ. The J segment lost 4 bases and the V segment lost 2 bases, leaving 6 bases of the junction unmatched. This CDR3 is built from 15 residues. In DNA, the CDR3 is TGTGCCAGCAGCTTAATAGCGGGAGTGGGGTACGAGCAGTACTTC. It yields the protein CASSLIAGVGYEQYF. Using reference TRBV7-8 and TRBJ2-7 for the parts outside the CDR3, the full variable domain is GAGVSQSPRYKVAKRGQDVALRCDPISGHVSLFWYQQALGQGPEFLTYFQNEAQLDKSGLPSDRFFAERPEGSVSTLKIQRTQQEDSAVYLCASSLIAGVGYEQYFGPGTRLTVT.

The V and J genes are TRBV29-1 and TRBJ1-1; D is unclear. This CDR3 has 13 amino acids. V gave up 3 bases and J gave up 0 bases, with 8 bases separating them. CDR1 is SQVTM, CDR2 ANQGSEA, per germline. CDR3 sequence (DNA): TGCAGCGTTGAGGGGAGGATGAACACTGAAGCTTTCTTT. This gives the protein CSVEGRMNTEAFF.

The gene calls are TRBV15 and TRBJ2-5; 9 bases align to TRBD1. Germline CDR1 is LNHNV and CDR2 is YYDKDF (reference sequence). This CDR3 spans 15 amino acids. V lost 0 bases and J lost 5; bases outside the gene matches: 4. The CDR3 loop reads CATSRDTGGMETQYF. In DNA, the CDR3 is TGTGCCACCAGCAGAGATACAGGGGGCATGGAGACCCAGTACTTC.

This clone has only a few counts. This rearrangement joins TRBV4-1 to TRBJ2-5; 10 bases agree with TRBD2. The length of the CDR3 is 17 residues. Germline V gene data show CDR1 as MGHRA and CDR2 as YSYEKL. V shed 0 bases, J shed 5 bases, and the junction held 9 bases outside the gene matches. The CDR3 sequence is CASSQESSGGSRETQYF. The CDR3 nucleotides read TGCGCCAGCAGCCAAGAATCTAGCGGGGGCTCGCGGGAGACCCAGTACTTC.

The rearrangement uses TRBV11-2 and TRBJ2-7; 8 positions agree with TRBD1. Germline V lookup: CDR1 SGHAT, CDR2 FQNNGV. This CDR3 region has 15 residues. The junction had 8 bases not matched to a gene; V was cut back by 5 bases and J by 2 bases. Written as DNA, the CDR3 is TGTGCCAGCAGCAGGACGACAGGGGACCCCTACGAGCAGTACTTC. It specifies CASSRTTGDPYEQYF.

This chain links TRBV29-1 with TRBJ2-5; unclear D gene. This CDR3 spans 13 amino acids. Trimming took 4 bases from V and 4 from J, leaving 13 bases between them. The V gene's germline CDR1 is SQVTM and CDR2 ANQGSEA. Here the CDR3 DNA reads TGCAGCGTTGGCAACGGCGGAGCAGAGACCCAGTACTTC. This sequence encodes CSVGNGGAETQYF.

The chain combines TRBV2 with TRBJ2-2, with TRBD1 matching over 7 bases. The CDR3 runs to 15 residues. CDR1 is SNHLY and CDR2 is FYNNEI in the germline V gene. V shed 5 bases, J shed 5 bases, and the junction held 8 bases outside the gene matches. The CDR3 bases are TGTGCCAGCAGTACAGACAGGGCAGGAACCGGGGAGCTGTTTTTT. Its protein is CASSTDRAGTGELFF.

The rearrangement uses TRBV28 and TRBJ1-1; D perhaps matches TRBD1 (5 bases). Trimming removed 5 bases at V and 4 bases at J, with 11 bases between. This CDR3 spans 13 amino acids. The germline CDR1 and CDR2 sequences are MDHEN and SYDVKM. The CDR3 nucleotides read TGTGCCAGCAGTAGGGGCGGCGGCACTGAAGCTTTCTTT. Residues: CASSRGGGTEAFF.

The chain uses TRBV2 and TRBJ2-7, with 8 nucleotides matching TRBD1. After removal of 9 bases from V and 6 bases from J, the junction contained 13 bases not matched to a gene. CDR3 length: 14 residues. CDR1 and CDR2 (germline): SNHLY, FYNNEI. CDR3 sequence (DNA): TGTGCCAGTATTGCCCACGGACAGGGCGGCGAGCAGTACTTC. This sequence encodes CASIAHGQGGEQYF.

This sequence joins TRBV2 and TRBJ2-1, with TRBD2 as a possible D gene (5 bases). Trimming pared 2 bases from V and 4 bases from J, leaving 9 bases between. Germline-derived CDR1 and CDR2 are SNHLY and FYNNEI. This CDR3 is 14 amino acids long. Here the CDR3 reads CASSELRGYNEQFF. CDR3 coding DNA: TGTGCCAGCAGTGAACTCAGAGGGTACAATGAGCAGTTCTTC. Full variable domain (outside the CDR3, taken from reference TRBV2 and TRBJ2-1): EPEVTQTPSHQVTQMGQEVILRCVPISNHLYFYWYRQILGQKVEFLVSFYNNEISEKSEIFDDQFSVERPDGSNFTLKIRSTKLEDSAMYFCASSELRGYNEQFFGPGTRLTVL.

For this clone: Distinct nucleotide sequences in the sample also encode this CDR3. The chain is built from TRBV9 and TRBJ2-7, with 9 positions matching TRBD2. Germline V lookup: CDR1 SGDLS, CDR2 YYNGEE. Unmatched junction bases numbered 3, after V lost 2 bases and J lost 3 bases. The CDR3 spans 14 residues. CDR3 coding DNA: TGTGCCAGCAGCGTGGGTAGCGGGAGCTACGAGCAGTACTTC. Its translation: CASSVGSGSYEQYF.

About this clone itself: Compared with germline, one end of the junction differs, possibly owing to a read error. The V gene is TRBV6-1, the J gene TRBJ2-3, with D hard to call. CDR1 MNHNS and CDR2 SASEGT come from the germline V gene. CDR3 size: 15 residues. This CDR3 reads CASTELGLYTDTQYF. The CDR3 bases are TGTGCCAGCACTGAACTGGGTCTTTACACAGATACGCAGTATTTT.

In this sample, this clone turned up once. The chain recombines TRBV2 with TRBJ2-7; D might be TRBD2 (6 bases). Germline CDR1 is SNHLY and CDR2 is FYNNEI. V was trimmed by 3 bases and J by 3 bases, leaving 12 bases between them. This CDR3 region has 14 residues. The CDR3 nucleotides read TGTGCCAGCAGTGAGTCGCGGGATTTCTACGAGCAGTACTTC. Its translation is CASSESRDFYEQYF.

This clone has just a few counts. The CDR3 region has the DNA TGCGCCAGCAGTCCGAATCGGGCAGGGCTACAGCCCCAGCATTTT. This encodes CASSPNRAGLQPQHF. The chain employs TRBV23-1 and TRBJ1-5, with a possible D match to TRBD1 (5 bases). Being an ORF, TRBV23-1 has a function that is uncertain. V was trimmed by 4 bases and J by 7 bases, leaving 17 bases between them. This CDR3 contains 15 residues.

About this clone itself: One junction end does not reproduce the germline sequence, and a read error may be involved. This chain uses TRBV7-7 with TRBJ2-1; 13 bases fit TRBD2. This CDR3 has 19 residues. Germline assignment: CDR1 SSHAT and CDR2 FNYEAQ (reference sequence). The CDR3 bases are TGTGCTAGCAGCTTATACCCGAGCCCCGGACTAGCGGGGGTCAATGAGCAGTTCTTC. Amino acid sequence: CASSLYPSPGLAGVNEQFF. The variable domain in full, with the rest retrieved from reference TRBV7-7 and TRBJ2-1, is GAGVSQSPRYKVTKRGQDVTLRCDPISSHATLYWYQQALGQGPEFLTYFNYEAQPDKSGLPSDRFSAERPEGSISTLTIQRTEQRDSAMYRCASSLYPSPGLAGVNEQFFGPGTRLTVL.

The gene calls are TRBV15 and TRBJ2-3; D is ambiguous. CDR3 length: 14 residues. Germline values: CDR1 LNHNV, CDR2 YYDKDF (reference sequence). The ends were cut back, 4 bases at V and 0 bases at J, with 8 bases in the middle. The CDR3 reads CATSTWSSTDTQYF. The CDR3 coding sequence is TGTGCCACCAGCACCTGGTCCAGCACAGATACGCAGTATTTT.

The rearrangement uses TRBV7-8 and TRBJ2-7; 9 positions agree with TRBD1. There are 12 residues in the CDR3. With 4 bases clipped from V and 5 bases from J, the junction kept 0 bases outside the gene matches. Germline V lookup: CDR1 SGHVS, CDR2 FQNEAQ. The CDR3 sequence: CASSWDRDEQYF. DNA of the CDR3: TGTGCCAGCAGCTGGGACAGGGACGAGCAGTACTTC.

The gene calls are TRBV27 and TRBJ2-2; D is ambiguous. The V gene lost 6 bases and the J gene lost 1 base, with 9 bases spanning the gap. CDR3 length equals 14 residues. Germline V gene data show CDR1 as MNHEY and CDR2 as SMNVEV (reference sequence). The CDR3 sequence: CASSPKENTGELFF. The DNA for the CDR3 is TGTGCCAGCAGCCCAAAAGAGAACACCGGGGAGCTGTTTTTT.